One sample yielded the 10 T cell receptor beta chains listed below, sequenced in a study of T cell repertoires in cytomegalovirus infection. MiXCR, run by TCRdb on the reads, gives a single entry per CDR3 protein. The sample consists of about 150,000 distinct CDR3 sequences, around 22% of them appearing once. The sequenced material came from PBMCs. These receptors originate from a human donor in good health (CMV status not recorded). Some clones in this sample may be carry-over from other donors' samples.

Comments on this clonotype: A read error is likely, as this CDR3 ends without the conserved phenylalanine or tryptophan. This sequence joins TRBV6-1 and TRBJ2-1; no firm D call. CDR3 size: 15 residues. Trimming took off 3 bases at V and 3 bases at J, with 12 bases between the two ends. Germline CDR1 is MNHNS and CDR2 is SASEGT. CDR3 DNA sequence: TGTGCCAGCAGTGAGGGTAGGTCCCTCTACAATGAGCAGTTCTCC. This codes for CASSEGRSLYNEQFS.

About this clonotype: Germline is not matched at one junction end, which may reflect a read error. This chain connects TRBV7-3 to TRBJ2-1; unclear D gene. The CDR3 runs to 13 residues. The germline gives CDR1 SGHTA, CDR2 FQGTGA. The chain's CDR3 is CVSSLDGPNQQFF. As DNA, the CDR3 is TGTGTCAGCAGCTTGGACGGGCCCAATCAGCAGTTCTTC. The variable domain in full, with the rest retrieved from reference TRBV7-3 and TRBJ2-1, is GAGVSQTPSNKVTEKGKYVELRCDPISGHTALYWYRQSLGQGPEFLIYFQGTGAADDSGLPNDRFFAVRPEGSVSTLKIQRTERGDSAVYLCVSSLDGPNQQFFGPGTRLTVL.

There are a few counts of this clonotype. The J gene is TRBJ2-5, the V gene TRBV12-3 or TRBV12-4, with D uncertain. The CDR3 is 13 amino acids. V was clipped by 7 bases and J by 1 base, with 10 bases between them. The chain's CDR3 is CASNQNSQETQYF. CDR3 DNA sequence: TGTGCCAGCAACCAGAACAGCCAAGAGACCCAGTACTTC.

Turning to this clonotype: The conserved phenylalanine or tryptophan is not found at the CDR3 terminus, so this likely reflects a read error. This sequence joins TRBV20-1 and TRBJ2-5; tentative D call: TRBD2 (6 bases). Germline V CDR1 and CDR2: DFQATT, SNEGSKA (reference sequence). The CDR3 runs to 14 residues. The V and J ends lost 6 bases and 4 bases respectively, with 18 bases between them. CDR3 nucleotides: TGCAGTGCCCTGGGAGGCCCGATGACAGAGACCCAGTACTCC. Translation: CSALGGPMTETQYS.

The J gene is TRBJ2-7, the V gene TRBV6-6; maybe TRBD2 (5 bases). Trimming cost V 4 bases and J 3 bases, with 10 bases left between them. Germline V gene sequence: CDR1 MNHNY, CDR2 SVGAGI (reference sequence). The CDR3 covers 13 residues. The CDR3 nucleotides read TGTGCCAGCAGTTTGGAGGTAAACTACGAGCAGTACTTC. The encoded protein is CASSLEVNYEQYF.

The V call is TRBV11-3, the J call TRBJ2-7, with 9 positions matching TRBD2. The CDR3 runs 13 residues. Germline CDR1 and CDR2: SGHNT and YENEEA. V lost 5 bases to trimming and J lost 5 bases; unmatched junction nucleotides: 4. The CDR3: CASSGSGGDEQYF. CDR3 in DNA: TGTGCCAGCAGCGGTAGCGGGGGAGACGAGCAGTACTTC. The variable domain in full, with the rest retrieved from reference TRBV11-3 and TRBJ2-7, is EAGVVQSPRYKIIEKKQPVAFWCNPISGHNTLYWYLQNLGQGPELLIRYENEEAVDDSQLPKDRFSAERLKGVDSTLKIQPAELGDSAVYLCASSGSGGDEQYFGPGTRLTVT.

This sequence joins TRBV11-2 and TRBJ2-2; 9 bases fit TRBD1. V lost 5 bases to trimming and J lost 6 bases; unmatched junction nucleotides: 7. This CDR3 has 15 amino acids. Germline V gene data show CDR1 as SGHAT and CDR2 as FQNNGV. This CDR3 is CASSAGTGFAGELFF. In DNA, the CDR3 is TGTGCCAGCAGCGCCGGGACAGGGTTTGCCGGGGAGCTGTTTTTT.

The table lists this clonotype with a few counts. This chain links TRBV7-6 with TRBJ1-5; D perhaps matches TRBD1 (5 bases). Germline lookup yields CDR1 SGHVS and CDR2 FNYEAQ. Trimming removed 6 bases from V and 4 bases from J, with 13 bases in between. The CDR3 has 14 residues. The CDR3 loop is CASSLNQGNQPQHF. The DNA for the CDR3 is TGTGCCAGCAGTCTAAACCAGGGAAATCAGCCCCAGCATTTT. Combining the CDR3 with reference TRBV7-6 and TRBJ1-5 gives the whole variable domain GAGVSQSPRYKVTKRGQDVALRCDPISGHVSLYWYRQALGQGPEFLTYFNYEAQQDKSGLPNDRFSAERPEGSISTLTIQRTEQRDSAMYRCASSLNQGNQPQHFGDGTRLSIL.

V is TRBV20-1 and J is TRBJ2-2; either TRBD1 or TRBD2 may supply D (5 bases each). In germline, CDR1 is DFQATT, CDR2 SNEGSKA (reference sequence). This CDR3 spans 13 amino acids. This chain's CDR3 is CSARDGLGGELFF. CDR3 nucleotides: TGCAGCGCACGGGACGGGTTGGGCGGAGAGCTGTTTTTT.

This clonotype has more than one count but fewer than ten. The chain joins TRBV12-5 to TRBJ1-5, with unresolved D. This CDR3 has 13 amino acids. The germline CDR1 and CDR2 sequences are LGHNT and FRNRAP. Trimming took 6 bases from V and 4 from J, leaving 10 bases between them. The chain's CDR3 is CASGQQPNQPQHF. The CDR3 DNA reads as TGTGCTAGTGGGCAACAACCAAATCAGCCCCAGCATTTT.